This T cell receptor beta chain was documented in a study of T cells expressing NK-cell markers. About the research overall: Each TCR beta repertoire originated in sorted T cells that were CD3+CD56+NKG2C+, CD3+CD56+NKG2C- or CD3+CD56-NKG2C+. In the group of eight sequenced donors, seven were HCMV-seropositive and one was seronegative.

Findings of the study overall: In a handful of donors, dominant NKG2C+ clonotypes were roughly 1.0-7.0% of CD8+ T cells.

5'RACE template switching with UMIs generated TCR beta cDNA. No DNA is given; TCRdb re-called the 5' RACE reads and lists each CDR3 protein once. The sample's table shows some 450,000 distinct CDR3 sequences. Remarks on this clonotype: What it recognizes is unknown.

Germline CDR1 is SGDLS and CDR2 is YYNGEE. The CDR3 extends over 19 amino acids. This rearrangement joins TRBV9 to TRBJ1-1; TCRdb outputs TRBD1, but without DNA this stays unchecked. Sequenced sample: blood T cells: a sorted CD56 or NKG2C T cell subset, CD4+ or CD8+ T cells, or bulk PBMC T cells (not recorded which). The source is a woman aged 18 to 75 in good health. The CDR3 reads CASSDPLQGKAIMNTEAFF.